This T cell receptor (beta chain) was documented in a study of early T cells in non-severe SARS-CoV-2 infection. The wider study: Unsorted whole blood bulk RNA was sequenced, with unpaired chains.

At least ten counts were recorded for this clonotype. Germline V CDR1 and CDR2: LGHNT, FRNRAP. V lost 5 bases, J lost 3 bases, and 5 bases stayed unmatched. This CDR3 is built from 15 residues. Attachment of unique molecular identifiers to individual cDNA molecules was performed. TCRdb used MiXCR to reprocess the 5' RACE reads, holding one entry per CDR3 protein. The sample carries 45,000 to 55,000 distinct CDR3 sequences, approximately 6.7% recorded once. The specimen sequenced was whole blood. The chain has TRBV12-5 and TRBJ2-1; TRBD1 matches 9 bases. The source of this sequence is an adult who was a healthcare worker with PCR-confirmed SARS-CoV-2 infection or an uninfected control (not recorded which). This chain's CDR3 is CASGTGQGDYNEQFF. The CDR3 DNA sequence: TGTGCTAGTGGTACGGGACAGGGTGACTACAATGAGCAGTTCTTC.